This record covers a single T cell receptor beta chain. The antigen remains unidentified. These data originate in a study of cytomegalovirus exposure and HLA in healthy donors. Points from the study as a whole: Around 18,000 TCR beta sequences were associated with HLA alleles at 0.05 false discovery rate in a later analysis. Some highly shared sequence variants likely arose as a pipeline artifact.

The primer mix had 60 Vbeta and 13 Jbeta primers. Using immunoSEQ multiplex PCR, the repertoire was profiled, and TCRdb retains in-frame clones only, with some absent. The sample has 150,000 to 200,000 clones; 80% are singletons. These donors counted as nominally healthy when sampled, but unrecorded immune exposures were likely. CDR3 length: 15 residues. Germline V gene sequence: CDR1 MDHEN, CDR2 SYDVKM. After removal of 7 bases from V and 8 bases from J, the junction contained 12 bases not matched to a gene. The chain is built from TRBV28 and TRBJ2-1; the match to TRBD2 covers 9 bases. The clonotype originates from a boy aged 5-17 years in good health and CMV-seronegative. The specimen was PBMCs. CDR3 DNA: TGTGCCAGCACCCTTGGGGCGGGGGGGCTGGATGAGCAGTTCTTC. Residues: CASTLGAGGLDEQFF.